This T cell receptor (beta chain) was documented in a study of CD4 and CD8 cells across lung adenocarcinoma regions. Germline CDR1 is SGHAT and CDR2 is FQNNGV. V gave up 1 base and J gave up 8 bases, with 20 bases separating them. This CDR3 region has 17 residues. The patients had localized lung adenocarcinoma, a non-small cell subtype. TCRdb redid the calling of the PCR reads with MiXCR, one entry per CDR3 protein. Of tens of thousands of distinct CDR3 sequences detected, approximately 50% appear once; the ten largest clones hold about half. This clonotype showed up just a few times. The receptor's source is a male donor with lung adenocarcinoma. The CD4 and CD8 labels of this study may be unreliable. The sequencing input was CD8+ T cells from the center of a lung tumor. The gene calls are TRBV11-2 and TRBJ1-4; D is undetermined. The CDR3 reads CASSLALTQLVYEKLFF. The DNA for the CDR3 is TGTGCCAGCAGCTTAGCCTTGACACAGTTGGTCTACGAAAAACTGTTTTTT.